The 24 T cell receptor beta chains below come from one sample, sequenced in a study of post-analysis software for immune sequencing data. cDNA libraries for TCR beta contained unique molecular identifiers. TCRdb re-called the PCR reads with MiXCR, one entry per CDR3 protein. The table lists around 710,000 distinct CDR3 sequences, around 42% of them singletons. Study-wide results and limits: The study found TRBV5-6, TRBV5-1 and TRBV20-1 among roughly 5 TRBV segments more frequent in patients than controls.

Their recognized antigens are unknown. What was sequenced was blood. These receptors all come from a girl between 5 and 17 years old with multiple sclerosis.

V usage is TRBV20-1 and J usage is TRBJ2-5; D unclear. V was trimmed by 4 bases and J by 2 bases, leaving 14 bases between them. The CDR3 length is 14 residues. CDR1 DFQATT and CDR2 SNEGSKA come from the germline V gene (reference sequence). CDR3 nucleotides: TGCAGTGCTATGACGCCGGGCACTCAAGAGACCCAGTACTTC. Protein product: CSAMTPGTQETQYF.

This clonotype was counted a single time. A much bigger clone sits one base away, suggesting this may be a read error. This chain links TRBV9 with TRBJ1-2; unclear D gene. Trimming shortened V by 3 bases and J by 7 bases, and 13 bases separated the two germline ends. The CDR3 has 13 amino acids. Germline lookup yields CDR1 SGDLS and CDR2 YYNGEE. CDR3 nucleotide sequence: TGTGCCAGCAGCGCCCCCCCGGCCTGTGGCTACACCTTC. Amino acid sequence: CASSAPPACGYTF. Using reference TRBV9 and TRBJ1-2 for the parts outside the CDR3, the full variable domain is DSGVTQTPKHLITATGQRVTLRCSPRSGDLSVYWYQQSLDQGLQFLIQYYNGEERAKGNILERFSAQQFPDLHSELNLSSLELGDSALYFCASSAPPACGYTFGSGTRLTVV.

The J gene is TRBJ2-1, the V gene TRBV20-1; TRBD2 matches 7 bases. The CDR3 is 14 residues long. V lost 0 bases and J lost 7; bases outside the gene matches: 6. Germline V gene lookup returns CDR1 DFQATT and CDR2 SNEGSKA (reference sequence). The CDR3 coding sequence is TGCAGTGCTAGAGATGCGGCGGGAGTGAATGAGCAGTTCTTC. It is translated as CSARDAAGVNEQFF.

This clonotype was detected only a few times. This chain links TRBV5-6 with TRBJ2-7, with 7 bases that match TRBD2. V shed 5 bases, J shed 2 bases, and the junction held 7 bases outside the gene matches. The CDR3 covers 14 residues. Per the germline V gene, CDR1 is SGHDT and CDR2 is YYEEEE. The CDR3 loop reads CASRTSAEPYEQYF. CDR3 nucleotides: TGTGCCAGCAGAACTAGCGCCGAGCCCTACGAGCAGTACTTC.

The V call is TRBV9, the J call TRBJ2-1; D is perhaps TRBD1 or TRBD2 (6 bases each). CDR1 SGDLS and CDR2 YYNGEE come from the germline V gene. CDR3 length: 18 residues. With 0 bases removed from V and 1 base from J, the gap between germline ends came to 17 bases. The DNA for the CDR3 is TGTGCCAGCAGCGTAGGTCCCGGTCTAGGGGGGTCCTACAATGAGCAGTTCTTC. It is translated as CASSVGPGLGGSYNEQFF.

CDR3 loop: CASSKGQGQGEQFF. The DNA of the CDR3 is TGTGCCAGCAGCAAGGGACAGGGGCAAGGTGAGCAGTTCTTC. The chain has TRBV9 and TRBJ2-1, with 10 bases identical to TRBD1. Germline V gene data show CDR1 as SGDLS and CDR2 as YYNGEE. V shed 4 bases and J 9 bases; nucleotides not matched to a gene: 7. CDR3 length: 14 residues.

The V call is TRBV4-3, the J call TRBJ1-6; TRBD1 matches at 8 bases. Germline loops: CDR1 LGHNA, CDR2 YSLEER. With V trimmed by 4 bases and J by 6 bases, 5 bases remained unmatched. The length of the CDR3 is 15 residues. CDR3 coding DNA: TGCGCCAGCAGCCGAGAGGACAGGGCTAATTCACCCCTCCACTTT. Its protein is CASSREDRANSPLHF.

This clonotype was observed a few times. The chain joins TRBV29-1 to TRBJ1-1; D may be TRBD1 (6 bases). CDR1 and CDR2 (germline): SQVTM, ANQGSEA. The CDR3 has 13 amino acids. Trimming removed 7 bases from V and 0 bases from J, with 12 bases in between. The DNA of the CDR3 is TGCAGCGCCCGGGACAACATGAACACTGAAGCTTTCTTT. Protein sequence: CSARDNMNTEAFF.

This chain links TRBV9 with TRBJ2-1; D is uncertain. This CDR3 comprises 13 residues. The germline V and J ends were trimmed by 0 bases and 8 bases, with 9 bases remaining between them. The germline gives CDR1 SGDLS, CDR2 YYNGEE. CDR3 in DNA: TGTGCCAGCAGCGTAGAGGGTCGGGATGAGCAGTTCTTC. Translated, it gives CASSVEGRDEQFF.

The gene calls are TRBV20-1 and TRBJ2-7, with TRBD2 matching 9 bases. The trim removed 0 bases at V and 2 bases at J, leaving 5 bases unmatched. CDR3 size: 15 residues. Germline loops: CDR1 DFQATT, CDR2 SNEGSKA (reference sequence). For the CDR3, the DNA is TGCAGTGCTAGAGAGGGACTAGCCTTAACCTACGAGCAGTACTTC. This codes for CSAREGLALTYEQYF.

This clonotype was detected a few times. V gene TRBV29-1 combines with J gene TRBJ2-5; D possibly corresponds to TRBD1 (6 bases). CDR3 length equals 14 residues. Germline loops: CDR1 SQVTM, CDR2 ANQGSEA. With 4 bases removed from V and 2 bases from J, the gap between germline ends came to 14 bases. CDR3 sequence: CSVGSGTLQETQYF. The CDR3 coding sequence is TGCAGCGTTGGATCCGGGACACTTCAAGAGACCCAGTACTTC.

This clonotype was counted ten times or more. The V and J genes are TRBV7-2 and TRBJ2-1, with D maybe TRBD2 (5 bases). Trimming took 3 bases from V and 3 from J, leaving 6 bases between them. CDR1 is SGHTA, CDR2 FQGNSA, per germline. The CDR3 length is 13 residues. In nucleotides, the CDR3 is TGTGCCAGCAGCTTGGACTTCTACAATGAGCAGTTCTTC. This encodes CASSLDFYNEQFF.

V and J are TRBV13 and TRBJ2-3, with 7 bases fitting TRBD2. The ends lost 5 bases at V and 0 bases at J; junction bases unmatched: 5. The germline CDR1 and CDR2 sequences are PRHDT and FYEKMQ (reference sequence). This CDR3 is 15 amino acids long. The CDR3 coding sequence is TGTGCCAGCAGCCGAGCGGGGCTTAGCACAGATACGCAGTATTTT. Protein product: CASSRAGLSTDTQYF.

This clonotype came up once. The rearrangement uses TRBV25-1 and TRBJ1-2; D is unresolved. The CDR3 runs 13 residues. V lost 5 bases and J 3 bases, leaving 10 bases between the germline ends. Germline V gene lookup returns CDR1 MGHDK and CDR2 SYGVNS. CDR3 bases: TGTGCCAGCAGTCCCGGGGTCTACTATGGCTACACCTTC. It is translated as CASSPGVYYGYTF.

This chain connects TRBV29-1 to TRBJ2-1, with a possible D match to TRBD1 (6 bases). V was clipped by 3 bases and J by 9 bases, with 15 bases between them. This CDR3 comprises 13 residues. Germline V gives CDR1 SQVTM, CDR2 ANQGSEA. CDR3 protein: CSVDVTARGEQFF. Here the CDR3 DNA reads TGCAGCGTTGACGTCACTGCCAGGGGTGAGCAGTTCTTC.

This clonotype has just a few counts. The chain employs TRBV20-1 and TRBJ2-5; a weak D match, TRBD1 (6 bases). The tail of the sequence fits TRBJ2-7 better, so the J call may be wrong. Germline CDR1 DFQATT, CDR2 SNEGSKA (reference sequence). The CDR3 has 13 residues. CDR3 sequence (DNA): TGCAGTGCTTCCGGGACAAAAATCTACGAGCAGTACTTC. Translating gives CSASGTKIYEQYF.

The chain links TRBV20-1 to TRBJ1-4, with unresolved D. Per germline, CDR1 DFQATT and CDR2 SNEGSKA (reference sequence). CDR3 length equals 14 residues. V was trimmed by 2 bases and J by 4 bases, leaving 11 bases between them. The CDR3 DNA reads TGCAGTGCTAGAACCGCGGTACATAATGAAAAACTGTTTTTT. Residues: CSARTAVHNEKLFF.

The rearrangement links TRBV20-1 to TRBJ1-1, with a weak D call TRBD1 (5 bases). This CDR3 spans 13 amino acids. The V gene lost 5 bases and the J gene lost 7 bases, with 17 bases spanning the gap. Germline CDR1 and CDR2: DFQATT and SNEGSKA (reference sequence). CDR3 nucleotides: TGCAGTGCTTATCCCCTACATGGGGGTGAAGCTTTCTTT. Translated, it gives CSAYPLHGGEAFF.

V usage is TRBV4-1 and J usage is TRBJ1-4; D unresolved. CDR1 is MGHRA and CDR2 is YSYEKL in the germline V gene. The V and J ends lost 0 bases and 8 bases respectively, with 10 bases between them. The CDR3 runs 14 residues. The CDR3 DNA is TGCGCCAGCAGCCAAGATCTTCCAGCAGAAAAACTGTTTTTT. Translation: CASSQDLPAEKLFF.

The chain has TRBV7-8 and TRBJ2-1; 7 bases are shared with TRBD2. Germline values: CDR1 SGHVS, CDR2 FQNEAQ. This CDR3 has 18 residues. The V segment lost 5 bases and the J segment 10 bases; nucleotides outside the gene matches: 23. The CDR3 reads CASSLGVGLAARDGEQFF. Here the CDR3 DNA reads TGTGCCAGCAGCCTCGGGGTTGGCCTAGCGGCCCGTGACGGGGAGCAGTTCTTC. Together with reference TRBV7-8 and TRBJ2-1, the CDR3 gives the full variable domain: GAGVSQSPRYKVAKRGQDVALRCDPISGHVSLFWYQQALGQGPEFLTYFQNEAQLDKSGLPSDRFFAERPEGSVSTLKIQRTQQEDSAVYLCASSLGVGLAARDGEQFFGPGTRLTVL.

This clonotype was seen only once. The V call is TRBV29-1, the J call TRBJ1-1, with TRBD1 as a possible D gene (6 bases). In germline, CDR1 is SQVTM, CDR2 ANQGSEA. V was clipped by 2 bases and J by 6 bases, with 10 bases between them. This CDR3 spans 12 amino acids. This CDR3 is CSVERGVAEAFF. DNA for the CDR3: TGCAGCGTTGAAAGGGGGGTGGCTGAAGCTTTCTTT.

The chain couples TRBV29-1 to TRBJ2-2; D is unclear. Germline V gives CDR1 SQVTM, CDR2 ANQGSEA. The CDR3 consists of 11 residues. Trimming shortened V by 5 bases and J by 7 bases, and 8 bases separated the two germline ends. The CDR3 here is CSVLGNGELFF. CDR3 bases: TGCAGCGTTCTGGGTAACGGGGAGCTGTTTTTT.

This clonotype turned up a few times. This chain uses TRBV5-6 with TRBJ2-1; TRBD2 matches 10 bases. V dropped 4 bases and J dropped 2; count of bases not matched to a gene: 6. The CDR3 length is 16 residues. CDR1 is SGHDT, CDR2 YYEEEE, per germline. The CDR3 loop reads CASSRLGTSAYNEQFF. Here the CDR3 DNA reads TGTGCCAGCAGCCGTCTCGGGACTAGCGCCTACAATGAGCAGTTCTTC.

The chain carries TRBV4-3 and TRBJ2-7, with 12 nucleotides matching TRBD1. The J segment lost 2 bases and the V segment lost 1 base, leaving 0 bases of the junction unmatched. The germline V gene has CDR1 LGHNA and CDR2 YSLEER. This CDR3 is built from 15 residues. CDR3 nucleotide sequence: TGCGCCAGCAGCCAAGGGGACAGGGGGCCCTACGAGCAGTACTTC. Translated, it gives CASSQGDRGPYEQYF.